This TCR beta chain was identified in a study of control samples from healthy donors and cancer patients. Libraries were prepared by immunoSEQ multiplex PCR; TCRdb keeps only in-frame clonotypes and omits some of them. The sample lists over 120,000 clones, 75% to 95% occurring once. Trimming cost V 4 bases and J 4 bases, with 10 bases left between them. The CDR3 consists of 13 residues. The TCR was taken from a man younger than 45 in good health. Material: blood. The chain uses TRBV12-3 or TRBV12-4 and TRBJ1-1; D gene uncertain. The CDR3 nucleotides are TGTGCCAGCAGTTACAAGTGGGGCACTGAAGCTTTCTTT. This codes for CASSYKWGTEAFF.